This T cell receptor (beta chain) was identified in a study of beta chain features in type 1 diabetes (dated 2018 in TCRdb). Describing the broader study: Patients and healthy donors did not differ in mean age, gender distribution, total cell number or subset yield. A total of roughly 100 million sorted cells were examined across all samples, and the number of cells per subset was strongly correlated with RNA yield. In the study, recently diagnosed type 1 diabetes patients and matched healthy donors were compared on the TCRB repertoires of their sorted circulating CD4+ T cell subsets. Regulatory and stem cell-like memory subsets were isolated from only 8 patients and roughly 8 healthy donors, whereas naive and central memory subsets came from all 30 or so donors. The full study reports these points: Patients with type 1 diabetes made fewer insertions and deleted more nucleotides at VDJ recombination sites, implying thymic rearrangement abnormalities. Shorter templates might be favored by PCR, yet because patient and control samples were amplified and corrected together, any such skew would affect both groups equally. Sequencing cDNA rather than genomic DNA could over-represent highly expressing activated cells, although activation and CD3 levels did not differ between groups. The naive, central memory and regulatory TCRB repertoires appeared to resemble one another more closely among patients than among healthy donors. A moderate but significant shortening of TCRB CDR3 length was observed in type 1 diabetes patients in all four CD4+ subsets. HLA sub-analyses involved small numbers of individuals, so any influence of HLA type on TCRB rearrangement remained unresolved.

The entire amount of isolated RNA was reverse transcribed using the High Capacity cDNA Reverse Transcription Kit, so the sequenced TCRB transcripts were expressed ones. Deep immunoSEQ sequencing was applied to naive, central memory and regulatory T cell samples, giving an average of around 3.8 million total reads per sample. Sorted cells were lysed in RLT buffer, and RNA was extracted using DNase-treated RNeasy Micro or Mini kits according to cell number. Each cell subset was processed separately to prevent cross-contamination, with patient and healthy donor samples processed together. TCRB sequences were amplified from cDNA with the immunoSEQ multiplex PCR, producing 87-bp fragments spanning the CDR3 region. Amplicons were sequenced on the Illumina HiSeq platform. Per the authors' processing: Synthetic template baselines were used to correct PCR bias computationally, reads within Hamming distance 2 were collapsed, and singletons that could not be merged were discarded. Reads were aligned against IMGT so that V, D and J genes, CDR3 length and insertions or deletions at six rearrangement sites could be assigned. Within each subset, clonotype counts were normalized to sorted cell number, and only after that were true diversity and Gini coefficients computed with the tcR R package. The overlap coefficient, calculated on TCRB nucleotide sequences, was used to quantify repertoire sharing. This is the immuneACCESS table as TCRdb keeps it, with only in-frame sequences that have V and J called. A part of the clones is gone; compared with another copy, unresolved V genes explain less than half, and the rest is unexplained. Clone size and V and J calls were adopted from that table, with D and trimming inferred from the DNA. This sample is represented by more than 300,000 clones; less than 10% of them were singletons. The ten largest clones represent 0.44% of the sample.

This clone was picked up a small number of times. The clone's antigen remains unknown. No quality values exist for individual bases; no much larger clone is one base distant. The CDR3, from cysteine to phenylalanine, totals 15 residues. Only the CDR3 region is kept as DNA, spanning 45 bases read in frame from base 1. Reading the germline V gene (reference sequence) gives CDR1 MNHNY and CDR2 SVGAGI. Trimming at the junction amounts to 0 bases on V and 1 base on J, and the germline ends lie 8 bases apart. A single peripheral blood draw of about 116 mL on average was collected from each donor into heparinised tubes. A BD FACSAria II and a panel including CD45RO, CCR7, CD25, CD127, CD95 and CD27 were used to sort naive, central memory, regulatory and stem cell-like memory CD4+ T cells. All sorted populations exceeded 95% purity. Right away, PBMCs were isolated by Lymphoprep density gradient centrifugation and were stained directly, with no culture step. To minimize batch effects, samples were stained and sorted in pairs, one healthy donor with one patient per experiment.

The receptor chain draws on TRBV6-6 and TRBJ2-3, with a tentative D gene TRBD2 over 5 matching bases. The receptor was isolated from a woman aged 18-29 years in good health. The sequencing sample was made of central memory CD4+ T cells from blood. The encoded CDR3 is CASSYSEAGTDTQYF. In nucleotides, the sequence is TGTGCCAGCAGTTACTCGGAAGCGGGCACAGATACGCAGTATTTT.